This T cell receptor (beta chain) was captured by sequencing in a study of shared clonotypes between healthy human individuals. Findings and caveats of the study: A handful of donors shared 4.5% to 6.5% of their naive CD4 clonotypes.

As regards this clone: Its antigen is unknown.

CD45RO negativity and positive selection for CCR7 defined naive CD8 cells, a population that excluded terminally differentiated effector memory CD45RA+ cells. V shed 5 bases and J 4 bases; nucleotides not matched to a gene: 9. Germline CDR1 and CDR2: SEHNR and FQNEAQ (reference sequence). This CDR3 has 15 amino acids. Produced via immunoSEQ multiplex PCR; TCRdb's table is partial and in-frame only. This sample carries 650,000 to 800,000 clones, 92% of them seen once, and the ten largest clones take 20% to 25%. The clonotype comes from a man in his thirties or forties in good health. The sample comprised naive CD8+ T cells sorted from blood. This chain links TRBV7-9 with TRBJ2-3, with TRBD2 matching over 7 bases. The CDR3 region has the DNA TGTGCCAGCAGCCCCCGGACTGGGAGGGCAGATACGCAGTATTTT. It encodes CASSPRTGRADTQYF.